Each of the 2 T cell receptor beta chains below was sequenced from the same sample in a study of cytomegalovirus exposure and HLA in healthy donors. Clones were sequenced by immunoSEQ multiplex PCR, and TCRdb holds only the in-frame ones, with some missing. The sample has more than 65,000 clones, roughly 95% seen once; the top ten hold 1.3%. Sample: PBMCs. The source of these receptors is a woman aged 18-35 years in good health and CMV-seronegative.

The chain recombines TRBV9 with TRBJ1-3, with 7 bases that match TRBD1. The CDR3 runs 12 residues. V trimming: 9 bases; J trimming: 6 bases; junction bases outside the gene matches: 6. Germline CDR1 is SGDLS and CDR2 is YYNGEE. The CDR3 bases are TGTGCCACCGGGACAGACTTAAACACCATATATTTT. Translating it yields CATGTDLNTIYF.

The chain links TRBV6-5 to TRBJ1-1; 10 nucleotides line up with TRBD1. V lost 2 bases to trimming and J lost 4 bases; unmatched junction nucleotides: 7. In germline, CDR1 is MNHEY, CDR2 SVGAGI. The CDR3 has 16 amino acids. The DNA of the CDR3 is TGTGCCAGCAGTTACGGGACAGGGGCGGGGGGCACTGAAGCTTTCTTT. The encoded protein is CASSYGTGAGGTEAFF.